The present T cell receptor (beta chain) was sequenced within a study of blood T cell repertoires in COVID-19. Study-level information: Specimens from acute and convalescent COVID-19 originated in the United States, Italy and Spain. T cells, B-cell-depleted T cells, or PBMCs supplied cDNA or gDNA.

Per the authors' pipeline: Estimation of nucleated cell counts relied on the amplification of reference gene primers. Measured with immunoSEQ multiplex PCR; TCRdb has only the in-frame clones, and not every one. Clone size and V and J calls were adopted from that table, with D and trimming inferred from the DNA. The table records 50,000 to 75,000 clones, roughly 86% of them present only once. V was clipped by 0 bases and J by 4 bases, with 4 bases between them. CDR3 length equals 13 residues. The germline gives CDR1 MNHEY, CDR2 SVGAGI. This TCR derives from a man in his 60s with acute or convalescent COVID-19. J is TRBJ1-5 and V is TRBV6-5; D gene unclear. Input material: peripheral blood. CDR3 sequence reads: CASSYSSNQPQHF. For the CDR3, the DNA is TGTGCCAGCAGTTACTCGTCGAATCAGCCCCAGCATTTT.